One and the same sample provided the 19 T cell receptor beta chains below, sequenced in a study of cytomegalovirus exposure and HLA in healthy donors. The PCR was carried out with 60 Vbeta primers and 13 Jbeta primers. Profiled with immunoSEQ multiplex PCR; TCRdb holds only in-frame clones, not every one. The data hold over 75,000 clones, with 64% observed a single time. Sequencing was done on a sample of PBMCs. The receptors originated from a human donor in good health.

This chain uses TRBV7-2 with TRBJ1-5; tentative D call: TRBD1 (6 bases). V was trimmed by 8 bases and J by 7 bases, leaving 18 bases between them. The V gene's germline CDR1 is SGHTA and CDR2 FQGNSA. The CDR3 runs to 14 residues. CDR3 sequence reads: CASGRWGHDQPQHF. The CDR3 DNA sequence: TGTGCCAGCGGACGTTGGGGACATGACCAGCCCCAGCATTTT.

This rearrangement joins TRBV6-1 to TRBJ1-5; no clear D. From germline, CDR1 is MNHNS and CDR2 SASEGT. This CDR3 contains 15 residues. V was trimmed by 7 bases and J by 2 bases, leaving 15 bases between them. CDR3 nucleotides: TGTGCCAGCACGGGTCTACGATTCGGCAATCAGCCCCAGCATTTT. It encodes CASTGLRFGNQPQHF.

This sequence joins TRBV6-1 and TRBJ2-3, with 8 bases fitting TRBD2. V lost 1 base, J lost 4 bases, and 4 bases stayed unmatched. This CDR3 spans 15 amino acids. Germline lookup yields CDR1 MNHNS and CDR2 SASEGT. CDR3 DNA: TGTGCCAGCAGTGAAGATGCCGGGGGGGCAGATACGCAGTATTTT. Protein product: CASSEDAGGADTQYF.

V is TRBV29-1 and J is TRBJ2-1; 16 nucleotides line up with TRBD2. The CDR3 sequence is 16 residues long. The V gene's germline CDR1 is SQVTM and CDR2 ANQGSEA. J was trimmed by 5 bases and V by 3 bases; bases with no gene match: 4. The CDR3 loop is CSVEGTSGGAHNEQFF. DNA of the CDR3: TGCAGCGTTGAGGGGACTAGCGGGGGGGCCCACAATGAGCAGTTCTTC.

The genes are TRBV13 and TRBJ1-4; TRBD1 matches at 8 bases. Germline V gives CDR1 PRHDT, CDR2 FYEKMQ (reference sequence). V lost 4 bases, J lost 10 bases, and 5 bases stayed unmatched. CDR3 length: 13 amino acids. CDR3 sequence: CASSSSDRGKLFF. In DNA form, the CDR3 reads TGTGCCAGCAGCTCGAGCGACAGGGGAAAACTGTTTTTT.

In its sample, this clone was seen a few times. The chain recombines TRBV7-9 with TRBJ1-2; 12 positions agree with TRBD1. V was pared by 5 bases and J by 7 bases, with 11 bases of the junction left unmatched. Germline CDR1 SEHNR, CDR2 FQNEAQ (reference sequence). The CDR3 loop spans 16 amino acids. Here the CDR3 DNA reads TGTGCCAGCAGCAGGGACAGGGGGCAGAACTCTGGTGGCTACACCTTC. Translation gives CASSRDRGQNSGGYTF. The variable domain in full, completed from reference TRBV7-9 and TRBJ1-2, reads DTGVSQNPRHKITKRGQNVTFRCDPISEHNRLYWYRQTLGQGPEFLTYFQNEAQLEKSRLLSDRFSAERPKGSFSTLEIQRTEQGDSAMYLCASSRDRGQNSGGYTFGSGTRLTVV.

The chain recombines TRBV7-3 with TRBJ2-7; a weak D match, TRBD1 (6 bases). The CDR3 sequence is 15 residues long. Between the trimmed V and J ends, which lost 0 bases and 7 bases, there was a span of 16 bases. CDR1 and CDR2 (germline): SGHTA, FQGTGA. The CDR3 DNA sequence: TGTGCCAGCAGCTTAACGGCATCAGGGGCGCGGGAGCAGTACTTC. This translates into CASSLTASGAREQYF.

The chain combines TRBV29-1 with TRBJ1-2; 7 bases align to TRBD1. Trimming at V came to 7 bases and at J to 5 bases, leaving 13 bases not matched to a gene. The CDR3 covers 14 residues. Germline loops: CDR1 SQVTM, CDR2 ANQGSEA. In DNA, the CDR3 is TGCAGCGCTGACTTATTTGGGACAGATTATGGCTACACCTTC. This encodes CSADLFGTDYGYTF.

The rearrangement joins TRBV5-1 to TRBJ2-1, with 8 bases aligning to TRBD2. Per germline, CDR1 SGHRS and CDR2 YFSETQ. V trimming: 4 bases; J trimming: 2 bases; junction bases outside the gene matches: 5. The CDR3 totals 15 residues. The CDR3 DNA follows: TGCGCCAGCAGCAGCGGGACTAGGGCCTACAATGAGCAGTTCTTC. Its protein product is CASSSGTRAYNEQFF.

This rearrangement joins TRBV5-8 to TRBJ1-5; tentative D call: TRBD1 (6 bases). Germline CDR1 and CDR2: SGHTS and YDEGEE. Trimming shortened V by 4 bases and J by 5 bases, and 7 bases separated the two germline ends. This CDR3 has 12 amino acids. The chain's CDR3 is CASSPGDQPQHF. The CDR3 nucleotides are TGTGCCAGCAGCCCAGGGGATCAGCCCCAGCATTTT.

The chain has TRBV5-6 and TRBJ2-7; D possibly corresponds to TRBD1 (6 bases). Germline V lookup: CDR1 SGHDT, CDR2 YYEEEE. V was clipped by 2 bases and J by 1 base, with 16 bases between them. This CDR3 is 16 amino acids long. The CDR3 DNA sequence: TGTGCCAGCAGCTTTTCCGGGACATGCCTTTCCTACGAGCAGTACTTC. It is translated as CASSFSGTCLSYEQYF. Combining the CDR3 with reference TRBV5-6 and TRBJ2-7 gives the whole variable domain DAGVTQSPTHLIKTRGQQVTLRCSPKSGHDTVSWYQQALGQGPQFIFQYYEEEERQRGNFPDRFSGHQFPNYSSELNVNALLLGDSALYLCASSFSGTCLSYEQYFGPGTRLTVT.

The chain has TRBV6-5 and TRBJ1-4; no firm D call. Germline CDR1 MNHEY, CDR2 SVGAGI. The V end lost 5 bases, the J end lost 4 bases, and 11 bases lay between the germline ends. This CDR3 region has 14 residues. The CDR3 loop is CASSEWGDNEKLFF. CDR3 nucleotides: TGTGCCAGCAGTGAATGGGGAGATAATGAAAAACTGTTTTTT.

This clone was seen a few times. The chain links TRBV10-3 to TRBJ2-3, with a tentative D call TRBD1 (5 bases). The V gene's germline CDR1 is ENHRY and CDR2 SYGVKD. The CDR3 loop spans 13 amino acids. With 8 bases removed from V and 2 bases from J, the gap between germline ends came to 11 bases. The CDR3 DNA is TGTGCCATCGGGGCCGCCATCACAGATACGCAGTATTTT. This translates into CAIGAAITDTQYF.

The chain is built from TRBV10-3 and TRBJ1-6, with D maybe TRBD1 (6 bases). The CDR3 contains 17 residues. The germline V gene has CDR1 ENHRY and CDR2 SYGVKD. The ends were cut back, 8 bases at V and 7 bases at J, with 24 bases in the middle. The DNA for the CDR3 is TGTGCCATCCGGACCACCGAGGGGGGGACTGGCAATTCACCCCTCCACTTT. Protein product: CAIRTTEGGTGNSPLHF.

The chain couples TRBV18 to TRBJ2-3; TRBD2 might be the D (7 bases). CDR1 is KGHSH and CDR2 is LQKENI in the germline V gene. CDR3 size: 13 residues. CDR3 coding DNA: TGTGGAGTGGCTGCGGGGGCCCGGGATACGCAGTATTTT. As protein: CGVAAGARDTQYF.

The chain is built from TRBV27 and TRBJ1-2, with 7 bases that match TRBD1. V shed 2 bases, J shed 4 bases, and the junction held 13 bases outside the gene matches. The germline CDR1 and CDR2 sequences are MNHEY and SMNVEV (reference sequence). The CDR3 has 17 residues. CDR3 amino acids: CASSLGNPGQYPYGYTF. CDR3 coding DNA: TGTGCCAGCAGTTTAGGGAACCCGGGACAGTACCCCTATGGCTACACCTTC.

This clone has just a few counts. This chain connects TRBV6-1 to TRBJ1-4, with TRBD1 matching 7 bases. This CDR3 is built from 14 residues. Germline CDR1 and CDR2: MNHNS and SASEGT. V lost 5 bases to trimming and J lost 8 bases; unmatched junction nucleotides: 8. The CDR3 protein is CASSQTGRQEKLFF. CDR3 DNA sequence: TGTGCCAGCAGTCAGACAGGGCGACAGGAAAAACTGTTTTTT.

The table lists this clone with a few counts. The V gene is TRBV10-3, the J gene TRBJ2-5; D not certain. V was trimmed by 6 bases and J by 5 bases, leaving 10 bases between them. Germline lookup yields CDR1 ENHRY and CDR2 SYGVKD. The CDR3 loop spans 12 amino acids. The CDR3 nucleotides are TGTGCCATCAGGAGCCAAGATGAGACCCAGTACTTC. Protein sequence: CAIRSQDETQYF.

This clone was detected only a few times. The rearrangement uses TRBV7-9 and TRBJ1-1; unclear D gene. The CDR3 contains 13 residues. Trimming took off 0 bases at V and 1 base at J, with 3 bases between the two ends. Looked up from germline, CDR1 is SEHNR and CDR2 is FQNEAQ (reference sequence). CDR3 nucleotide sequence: TGTGCCAGCAGCTTAGCCGGGAACACTGAAGCTTTCTTT. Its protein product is CASSLAGNTEAFF.